This TCR beta chain came from a study of post-analysis software for immune sequencing data. Study overall: There were relapsing-remitting, secondary progressive and progressive-relapsing multiple sclerosis among the disease courses included. Study-wide results and limits: With TRBV5-6, TRBV5-1 and TRBV20-1 included, about five TRBV segments were more frequent in patients than in controls. Significantly lower normalized Chao1 diversity was found in patients with multiple sclerosis relative to controls. Samples made in the same batch grouped tightly together by F measure.

Prepared TCR beta cDNA libraries contained unique molecular identifiers. Researchers reported around 510,000 cDNA molecules coming from approximately 1 to 10 million T cells. TCRdb re-derived calls from the PCR reads in MiXCR, one entry per CDR3 protein. The sample has about 800,000 distinct CDR3 sequences; about 32% are singletons. This CDR3 comprises 14 residues. From germline, CDR1 is SEHNR and CDR2 FQNEAQ (reference sequence). With 5 bases clipped from V and 4 bases from J, the junction kept 4 bases outside the gene matches. The table lists this clonotype with a few counts. What it binds is not known.

This chain uses TRBV7-9 with TRBJ2-1; 8 bases agree with TRBD1. The specimen was blood. This clonotype was sampled from a girl aged 5-17 years with multiple sclerosis. The CDR3 loop is CASSADREYNEQFF. The CDR3 DNA reads as TGTGCCAGCAGCGCGGACAGGGAATACAATGAGCAGTTCTTC.